One and the same sample provided the 2 T cell receptor beta chains below, sequenced in a study of cytomegalovirus exposure and HLA in healthy donors. 60 Vbeta and 13 Jbeta primers were used in PCR. Profiled with immunoSEQ multiplex PCR; TCRdb holds only in-frame clones, not every one. The table includes about 190,000 clones, 70% to 90% detected once. The sequenced sample was PBMCs. These receptors originate from a woman aged 18-30 years in good health and CMV-seronegative.

This clone has more than one count but fewer than ten. The V gene is TRBV9, the J gene TRBJ2-5; 8 bases match TRBD2. Unmatched junction bases numbered 10, after V lost 0 bases and J lost 0 bases. In germline, CDR1 is SGDLS, CDR2 YYNGEE. The CDR3 totals 18 residues. CDR3 amino acids: CASSVGDWAGGYQETQYF. CDR3 sequence (DNA): TGTGCCAGCAGCGTAGGAGATTGGGCGGGAGGTTACCAAGAGACCCAGTACTTC.

This chain joins TRBV5-6 and TRBJ2-1; 8 bases agree with TRBD2. With 4 bases clipped from V and 4 bases from J, the junction kept 7 bases outside the gene matches. The CDR3 has 15 amino acids. Germline assignment: CDR1 SGHDT and CDR2 YYEEEE. CDR3 amino acids: CASSRILAGYNEQFF. As DNA, the CDR3 is TGTGCCAGCAGCCGTATCCTAGCGGGTTACAATGAGCAGTTCTTC.